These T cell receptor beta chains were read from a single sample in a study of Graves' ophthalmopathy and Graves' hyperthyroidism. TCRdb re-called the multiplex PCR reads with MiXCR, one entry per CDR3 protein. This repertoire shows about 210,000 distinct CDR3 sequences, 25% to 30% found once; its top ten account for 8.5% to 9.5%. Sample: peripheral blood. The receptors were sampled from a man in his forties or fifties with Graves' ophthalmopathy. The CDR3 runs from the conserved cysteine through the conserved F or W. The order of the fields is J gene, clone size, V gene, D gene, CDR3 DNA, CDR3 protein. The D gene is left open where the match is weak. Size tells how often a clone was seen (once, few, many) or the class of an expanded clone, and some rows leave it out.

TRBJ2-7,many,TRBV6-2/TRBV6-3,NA,TGTGCCAGCAGCTTCGGACACCCCTACGAGCAGTACTTC,CASSFGHPYEQYF
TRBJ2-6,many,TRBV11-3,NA,TGTGCCAGCAGCTTTCGCGCCTCTGGGGCCAACGTCCTGACTTTC,CASSFRASGANVLTF
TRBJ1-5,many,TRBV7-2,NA,TGTGCCAGCAGCTTAGCAGGAGTTACGGAGCCCCAGCATTTT,CASSLAGVTEPQHF
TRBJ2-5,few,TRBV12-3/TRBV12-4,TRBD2,TGTGCCAGCAGTTTAGGCTCGGCTAGCGGGGGAGAGACCCAGTACTTC,CASSLGSASGGETQYF
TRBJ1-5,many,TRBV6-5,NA,TGTGCCAGCAGTTACCGGGGGGTAGGCAATCAGCCCCAGCATTTT,CASSYRGVGNQPQHF
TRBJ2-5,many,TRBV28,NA,TGTGCCAGCAGCTTGACCTGGGAGACCCAGTACTTC,CASSLTWETQYF
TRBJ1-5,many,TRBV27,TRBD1,TGTGCCAGCAGTTTTTCCGGGACAGGGGGCTCCCAGGGTGGCAATCAGCCCCAGCATTTT,CASSFSGTGGSQGGNQPQHF
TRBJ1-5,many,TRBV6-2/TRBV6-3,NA,TGTGCCAGCACGGTCAGGTACAATCAGCCCCAGCATTTT,CASTVRYNQPQHF
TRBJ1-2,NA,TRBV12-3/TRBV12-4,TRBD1,TGTGCCAGCAGTTTAGCGCAGGGGGTTGGCTACACCTTC,CASSLAQGVGYTF
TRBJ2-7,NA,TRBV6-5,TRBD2,TGTGCCAGCAGTTACGAGGGACTAGCCTACGAGCAGTACTTC,CASSYEGLAYEQYF
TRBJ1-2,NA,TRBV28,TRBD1,TGTGCCAGCAGCCGGCCGTCAGGACAGGGCGCTGGCTACACCTTC,CASSRPSGQGAGYTF
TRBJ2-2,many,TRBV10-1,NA,TGCGCCAGCAGTGAGAGGATGGGGAACACCGGGGAGCTGTTTTTT,CASSERMGNTGELFF
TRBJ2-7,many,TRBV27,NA,TGTGCCAGCAGACCGGGACATGGGGTTGGGGAGCAGTACTTC,CASRPGHGVGEQYF
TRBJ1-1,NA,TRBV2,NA,TGTGCCAGCAGTGAATTTGGGATGAACACTGAAGCTTTCTTT,CASSEFGMNTEAFF
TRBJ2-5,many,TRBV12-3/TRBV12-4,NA,TGTGCCAGCAGCCCCGTGGACCCCAGAGAGACCCAGTACTTC,CASSPVDPRETQYF
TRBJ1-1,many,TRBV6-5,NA,TGTGCCAGCAGTTACGGAGGAACTGAAGCTTTCTTT,CASSYGGTEAFF
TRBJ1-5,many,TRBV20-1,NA,TGCAGTGCTAGACCACATAATAGCAATCAGCCCCAGCATTTT,CSARPHNSNQPQHF
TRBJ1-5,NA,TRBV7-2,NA,TGTGCCAGCAGCTTCGCAGCTTCAAGCAATCAGCCCCAGCATTTT,CASSFAASSNQPQHF
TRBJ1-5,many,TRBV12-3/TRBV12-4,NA,TGTGCCAGCAGTCACGCAGGGGATCAGCCCCAGCATTTT,CASSHAGDQPQHF
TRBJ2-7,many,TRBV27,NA,TGTGCCAGCAGTCCCGTAGGAGCCTACGAGCAGTACTTC,CASSPVGAYEQYF
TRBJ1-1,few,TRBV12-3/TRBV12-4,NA,TGTGCCAGCTCCCTCTCAGGGTCCACTGAAGCTTTCTTT,CASSLSGSTEAFF
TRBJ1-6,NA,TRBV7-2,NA,TGTGCCAGCAGCAACTTAGGAATCGACGGGAAGGGTGGTTCACCCCTCCACTTT,CASSNLGIDGKGGSPLHF
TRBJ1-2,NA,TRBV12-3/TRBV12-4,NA,TGTGCCAGCAGCGTCCGTGGCAGGGTTTACGGCTACACCTTC,CASSVRGRVYGYTF